The T cell receptor beta chain under discussion was sequenced for a study of T cells in Graves' hyperthyroidism and ophthalmopathy. Overall study results and limits: Most thyroid clonotypes expanded above 0.001 appeared in blood too.

This clonotype was detected many times. Antigen: not known. CDR3 size: 11 residues. Trimming stripped 4 bases from V and 9 bases from J, with 9 bases between. Graves' hyperthyroidism qualified as stable when ophthalmopathy did not progress within 18 months. Amplified TCR beta CDR3 regions came from RNA transcripts. HTBI primers were used for first-round RT-PCR of the TCR CDR3. One entry per CDR3 protein, called by TCRdb with MiXCR from the multiplex PCR reads. The sample yields hundreds of thousands of distinct CDR3 sequences, under 20% seen once. V is TRBV12-3 or TRBV12-4 and J is TRBJ1-1, with no clear D. This clonotype was sampled from a woman between 18 and 29 years old with Graves' hyperthyroidism. Sequences were obtained from blood. In DNA, the CDR3 is TGTGCCAGCAGTTCGACTGAGCAAGCTTTCTTT. It codes for CASSSTEQAFF.